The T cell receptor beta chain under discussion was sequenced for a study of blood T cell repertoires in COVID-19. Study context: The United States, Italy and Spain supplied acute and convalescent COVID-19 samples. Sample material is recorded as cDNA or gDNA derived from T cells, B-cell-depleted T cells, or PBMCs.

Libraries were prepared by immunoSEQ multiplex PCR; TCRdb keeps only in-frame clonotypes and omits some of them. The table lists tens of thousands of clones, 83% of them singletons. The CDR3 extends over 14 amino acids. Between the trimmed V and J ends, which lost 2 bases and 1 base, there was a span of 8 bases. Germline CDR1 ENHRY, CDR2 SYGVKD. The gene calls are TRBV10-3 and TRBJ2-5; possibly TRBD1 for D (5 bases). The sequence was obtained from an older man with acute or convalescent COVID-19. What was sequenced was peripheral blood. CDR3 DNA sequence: TGTGCCATCAGTGAGAGTCAGGGCCAAGAGACCCAGTACTTC. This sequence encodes CAISESQGQETQYF.